This T cell receptor (beta chain) was obtained from a study of response to subunit inactivated influenza vaccine. Findings of the study overall: Only a handful of new T cells, the authors suggested, are recruited with each seasonal influenza vaccination.

MiXCR was run by TCRdb on the RT-PCR reads, yielding one entry per CDR3 protein. The sample carries some 500,000 distinct CDR3 sequences, more than 15% recorded once. Concerning this clonotype itself: Its antigen is not identified.

Trimming took off 5 bases at V and 1 base at J, with 13 bases between the two ends. This CDR3 contains 15 residues. Looked up from germline, CDR1 is ENHRY and CDR2 is SYGVKD. The material was CD4+ T cells sorted from PBMCs, obtained about 24 months after vaccination. The source of this sequence is a man between 50 and 70 years old who received an inactivated influenza vaccine. The rearrangement joins TRBV10-3 to TRBJ2-3; no definite D call. CDR3 residues: CAISSSVGGTDTQYF. The CDR3 DNA is TGTGCCATCAGTAGTTCGGTCGGCGGCACAGATACGCAGTATTTT.